The 29 T cell receptor beta chains presented below share a single source sample, sequenced in a study of identical twins. TCRdb re-called the 5' RACE reads with MiXCR, one entry per CDR3 protein. This sample yields some 1,600,000 distinct CDR3 sequences, of which about 30% are seen a single time; about 0.27% belongs to the top ten. Specimen: cord blood. Every receptor here comes from a newborn girl in good health.

This clonotype is a singleton in its sample. The genes are TRBV7-2 and TRBJ2-1; the D is unclear. The CDR3 is 14 amino acids. Germline V gene lookup returns CDR1 SGHTA and CDR2 FQGNSA. The V end lost 1 base, the J end lost 5 bases, and 9 bases lay between the germline ends. The CDR3 loop reads CASSLEYNHNEQFF. The DNA for the CDR3 is TGTGCCAGCAGCTTAGAGTACAACCACAATGAGCAGTTCTTC. The variable domain in full, completed from reference TRBV7-2 and TRBJ2-1, reads GAGVSQSPSNKVTEKGKDVELRCDPISGHTALYWYRQSLGQGLEFLIYFQGNSAPDKSGLPSDRFSAERTGGSVSTLTIQRTQQEDSAVYLCASSLEYNHNEQFFGPGTRLTVL.

This chain links TRBV19 with TRBJ2-3, with D maybe TRBD2 (7 bases). This CDR3 contains 16 residues. V was cut by 4 bases and J by 0 bases, with 14 bases left in between. Germline V gives CDR1 LNHDA, CDR2 SQIVND (reference sequence). The CDR3 region has the DNA TGTGCCAGTAGTACCCGGAGGGGGGGTAGCACAGATACGCAGTATTTT. It codes for CASSTRRGGSTDTQYF.

This clonotype was counted between two and nine times. The rearrangement links TRBV2 to TRBJ1-5, with TRBD1 matching over 8 bases. There are 13 residues in the CDR3. CDR1 is SNHLY, CDR2 FYNNEI, per germline. J gave up 7 bases and V 5 bases, and 4 bases lay outside the gene matches. CDR3 coding DNA: TGTGCCAGCAGTTCACAGGGGGAACAGCCCCAGCATTTT. Protein: CASSSQGEQPQHF. Full variable domain (rest looked up from reference TRBV2 and TRBJ1-5): EPEVTQTPSHQVTQMGQEVILRCVPISNHLYFYWYRQILGQKVEFLVSFYNNEISEKSEIFDDQFSVERPDGSNFTLKIRSTKLEDSAMYFCASSSQGEQPQHFGDGTRLSIL.

The rearrangement joins TRBV5-4 to TRBJ2-5; 9 positions match TRBD1. The end of the DNA aligns better with TRBJ2-7, so the J call may be wrong. Per the germline V gene, CDR1 is SGHNT and CDR2 is YYREEE (reference sequence). This CDR3 region has 15 residues. The CDR3: CASSLLTGGNYEQYF. The CDR3 bases are TGTGCCAGCAGCTTATTGACAGGGGGTAACTACGAGCAGTACTTC.

The V call is TRBV27, the J call TRBJ2-4; D not certain. CDR3 length: 16 amino acids. V lost 5 bases and J 0 bases, leaving 14 bases between the germline ends. Germline assignment: CDR1 MNHEY and CDR2 SMNVEV (reference sequence). The CDR3 sequence is CASSVLYSSAKNIQYF. CDR3 coding DNA: TGTGCCAGCAGTGTCCTTTACAGTTCAGCCAAAAACATTCAGTACTTC.

This clonotype appeared many times. The rearrangement links TRBV7-2 to TRBJ2-7; the match to TRBD2 covers 14 bases. This CDR3 comprises 16 residues. Losses at the gene ends were 5 bases for V and 0 bases for J; bases not matched to a gene: 3. Germline CDR1 SGHTA, CDR2 FQGNSA. The DNA for the CDR3 is TGTGCCAGCAGCCGGACTAGCGGGAGGAGCTCCTACGAGCAGTACTTC. Its protein is CASSRTSGRSSYEQYF. The full variable domain, completed using reference TRBV7-2 and TRBJ2-7, is GAGVSQSPSNKVTEKGKDVELRCDPISGHTALYWYRQSLGQGLEFLIYFQGNSAPDKSGLPSDRFSAERTGGSVSTLTIQRTQQEDSAVYLCASSRTSGRSSYEQYFGPGTRLTVT.

This clonotype has more than one count but fewer than ten. V usage is TRBV20-1 and J usage is TRBJ1-5, with 7 bases lining up with TRBD1. After removal of 1 base from V and 2 bases from J, the junction contained 5 bases not matched to a gene. The germline V gene has CDR1 DFQATT and CDR2 SNEGSKA (reference sequence). The CDR3 loop spans 15 amino acids. This CDR3 reads CSARGLGQGNQPQHF. CDR3 nucleotides: TGCAGTGCTAGAGGTTTAGGACAGGGCAATCAGCCCCAGCATTTT.

CDR3 nucleotide sequence: TGTGCCAGCAGTTACTCCCTGCGGGAGACGTGGGAGACCCAGTACTTC. Protein product: CASSYSLRETWETQYF. V and J are TRBV6-5 and TRBJ2-5, with TRBD2 matching over 7 bases. CDR3 length: 16 residues. The V gene's germline CDR1 is MNHEY and CDR2 SVGAGI. The V segment lost 0 bases and the J segment 5 bases; nucleotides outside the gene matches: 9.

The J gene is TRBJ1-6, the V gene TRBV28; weak D call: TRBD1 (6 bases). V lost 6 bases, J lost 5 bases, and 23 bases lay in between. The germline V gene encodes CDR1 MDHEN and CDR2 SYDVKM. CDR3 length: 18 amino acids. In DNA, the CDR3 is TGTGCCAGCAGCCACAACAAAGACGGCGAGGGGGATAATTCACCCCTCCACTTT. It translates to CASSHNKDGEGDNSPLHF.

This clonotype appeared many times. The chain employs TRBV27 and TRBJ2-5; D perhaps matches TRBD1 (6 bases). The V gene's germline CDR1 is MNHEY and CDR2 SMNVEV (reference sequence). The CDR3 has 14 amino acids. Between the trimmed V and J ends, which lost 2 bases and 3 bases, there was a span of 10 bases. The CDR3 DNA reads TGTGCCAGCAGTTTAGTAGGGACAAAAGAGACCCAGTACTTC. Translated: CASSLVGTKETQYF.

The rearrangement links TRBV4-2 to TRBJ2-3; D tentatively fits TRBD1 or TRBD2 (5 bases each). CDR3 length: 15 amino acids. Germline V gene lookup returns CDR1 LGHNA and CDR2 YNFKEQ. V was cut by 0 bases and J by 9 bases, with 16 bases left in between. DNA of the CDR3: TGTGCCAGCAGCCAAGATCTTGGGGGTTGGGGCACGCAGTATTTT. The encoded protein is CASSQDLGGWGTQYF.

V usage is TRBV29-1 and J usage is TRBJ2-1; D might be TRBD2 (5 bases). This CDR3 region has 10 residues. V was pared by 8 bases and J by 6 bases, with 8 bases between. Germline assignment: CDR1 SQVTM and CDR2 ANQGSEA. The CDR3 loop reads CSTGINEQFF. The CDR3 DNA sequence: TGCAGCACCGGGATCAATGAGCAGTTCTTC.

This clonotype was picked up a small number of times. V and J are TRBV6-5 and TRBJ1-6; no clear D gene. Trimming left V 4 bases short and J 7 bases short, with 11 bases between. The CDR3 totals 14 residues. Germline values: CDR1 MNHEY, CDR2 SVGAGI. In DNA form, the CDR3 reads TGTGCCAGCAGTTGGATTGGCTCCAATTCACCCCTCCACTTT. Its translation is CASSWIGSNSPLHF.

The V call is TRBV10-3, the J call TRBJ2-2; D is uncertain. V lost 9 bases to trimming and J lost 5 bases, with 19 bases between them. From germline, CDR1 is ENHRY and CDR2 SYGVKD. The CDR3 is made up of 15 amino acids. The CDR3 is CAITNVTSPTGELFF. The CDR3 region has the DNA TGTGCCATAACCAATGTCACCTCTCCTACCGGGGAGCTGTTTTTT.

The table lists this clonotype with a few counts. The V call is TRBV10-3, the J call TRBJ1-5; maybe TRBD1 (5 bases). From germline, CDR1 is ENHRY and CDR2 SYGVKD. CDR3 length: 15 residues. Deletions cut 4 bases from V and 0 bases from J, with 10 bases between. CDR3 region: CAISATAHSNQPQHF. Written as DNA, the CDR3 is TGTGCCATCAGTGCGACAGCTCATAGCAATCAGCCCCAGCATTTT.

Worth noting for this clonotype: Sequence at one end of the junction differs from germline and may be a read error. V and J are TRBV4-2 and TRBJ2-3; perhaps TRBD1 as D (5 bases). The germline V gene encodes CDR1 LGHNA and CDR2 YNFKEQ. The CDR3 covers 16 residues. DNA for the CDR3: TGTGCCAGCAGCCTTCGACAGCTTTCCTTCACAGGTACGCAGGATTTT. Amino acid sequence: CASSLRQLSFTGTQDF.

This clonotype was picked up many times. The rearrangement links TRBV20-1 to TRBJ2-3; D is perhaps TRBD1 (6 bases). Trimming cost V 5 bases and J 2 bases, with 17 bases left between them. Germline loops: CDR1 DFQATT, CDR2 SNEGSKA (reference sequence). The CDR3 is made up of 15 amino acids. The CDR3 loop reads CSAGGPTGPTDTQYF. In nucleotides, the CDR3 is TGCAGTGCTGGAGGACCGACAGGCCCCACAGATACGCAGTATTTT.

The gene calls are TRBV12-3 or TRBV12-4 and TRBJ2-1; no definite D call. The end of the DNA is better explained by TRBJ2-7, so the J call may be wrong. This CDR3 contains 15 residues. The CDR3 nucleotides read TGTGCCAGCAGTTTAGTGTCTGGTCAATACAATGAGCAGTACTTC. Translated, it gives CASSLVSGQYNEQYF.

The chain links TRBV2 to TRBJ2-1, with 12 bases identical to TRBD2. Germline CDR1 reads SNHLY; CDR2 reads FYNNEI. Trimming at V came to 4 bases and at J to 13 bases, leaving 11 bases not matched to a gene. The length of the CDR3 is 15 residues. CDR3 nucleotide sequence: TGTGCCAGCAGTGGAGGACTAGCGGGGAGAGAGACCCAGTTCTTC. Translation gives CASSGGLAGRETQFF.

There are many counts of this clonotype. The V and J genes are TRBV7-2 and TRBJ2-7; 11 bases match TRBD2. J was trimmed by 3 bases and V by 4 bases; bases with no gene match: 5. The length of the CDR3 is 15 residues. CDR1 is SGHTA, CDR2 FQGNSA, per germline. Here the CDR3 DNA reads TGTGCCAGCAGCTCAGGGACTAGCGGATACTACGAGCAGTACTTC. It translates to CASSSGTSGYYEQYF.

Remarks on this clonotype: A much larger clone is a single base away; this may be a read error. The V gene is TRBV7-2, the J gene TRBJ1-2; 8 positions agree with TRBD1. Germline V gene lookup returns CDR1 SGHTA and CDR2 FQGNSA. The CDR3 sequence is 16 residues long. Trimming cost V 2 bases and J 6 bases; bases outside gene matches: 11. In DNA, the CDR3 is TGTGCCAGCAGCTTAACCCCGGCAGGGGGCAAGGATGGCTACACCTTC. Its translation: CASSLTPAGGKDGYTF.

The chain links TRBV5-8 to TRBJ2-1; D perhaps matches TRBD1 (7 bases). V lost 5 bases and J 1 base, leaving 16 bases between the germline ends. Per the germline V gene, CDR1 is SGHTS and CDR2 is YDEGEE. This CDR3 has 16 amino acids. In DNA, the CDR3 is TGTGCCAGCAGGTTAGGGGGGACAGATTCCTACAATGAGCAGTTCTTC. Protein sequence: CASRLGGTDSYNEQFF.

The chain uses TRBV20-1 and TRBJ2-3; possibly TRBD1 or TRBD2 for D (6 bases each). Germline values: CDR1 DFQATT, CDR2 SNEGSKA (reference sequence). The length of the CDR3 is 12 residues. This CDR3 reads CGGSEGEDTQYF. The DNA of the CDR3 is TGCGGTGGCTCGGAGGGGGAAGATACGCAGTATTTT.

CDR3 amino acids: CASIQPGQGNAEAFF. The CDR3 nucleotides are TGTGCCAGCATTCAACCGGGACAGGGAAACGCTGAAGCTTTCTTT. This rearrangement joins TRBV28 to TRBJ1-1; TRBD1 agrees at 9 bases. The germline CDR1 and CDR2 sequences are MDHEN and SYDVKM. V gave up 7 bases and J gave up 6 bases; unmatched junction bases: 12. This CDR3 has 15 amino acids.

This clonotype was counted between two and nine times. The chain joins TRBV7-2 to TRBJ2-1; 11 bases line up with TRBD2. Germline trimming cut 3 bases from V and 5 bases from J; bases unmatched to any gene: 9. The CDR3 loop spans 17 amino acids. Per germline, CDR1 SGHTA and CDR2 FQGNSA. DNA for the CDR3: TGTGCCAGCAGCTTCGGACTAGCGGGTTTACAAAACAATGAGCAGTTCTTC. Residues: CASSFGLAGLQNNEQFF.

In its sample, this clonotype was seen a few times. This chain connects TRBV7-2 to TRBJ2-1; 10 bases agree with TRBD2. Germline V gives CDR1 SGHTA, CDR2 FQGNSA. J was trimmed by 5 bases and V by 2 bases; bases with no gene match: 12. The CDR3 covers 18 residues. CDR3 in DNA: TGTGCCAGCAGCTTAAGTCTTACGGGACTAGCGTCGGACAATGAGCAGTTCTTC. It encodes CASSLSLTGLASDNEQFF.

This clonotype showed up many times. A read error may produce the germline difference seen at one junction end. The J gene is TRBJ1-6, the V gene TRBV5-1, with D maybe TRBD1 (5 bases). CDR1 and CDR2 from the germline V gene are SGHRS and YFSETQ. CDR3 length: 13 amino acids. CDR3 DNA: TGTGCCAGCAGTTTAGACAGAGATTCACCCCTCCACTTT. Amino acids: CASSLDRDSPLHF. Full variable domain (remainder filled in from reference TRBV5-1 and TRBJ1-6): KAGVTQTPRYLIKTRGQQVTLSCSPISGHRSVSWYQQTPGQGLQFLFEYFSETQRNKGNFPGRFSGRQFSNSRSEMNVSTLELGDSALYLCASSLDRDSPLHFGNGTRLTVT.

This chain links TRBV20-1 with TRBJ1-5; D call uncertain. Germline V lookup: CDR1 DFQATT, CDR2 SNEGSKA (reference sequence). The CDR3 runs to 13 residues. V was cut by 0 bases and J by 8 bases, with 11 bases left in between. Here the CDR3 DNA reads TGCAGTGCTAGAGATCTATTCCGGGAGCCCCAGCATTTT. This gives the protein CSARDLFREPQHF.

This clonotype was seen a handful of times. The chain combines TRBV12-3 or TRBV12-4 with TRBJ2-5, with D possibly matching TRBD2 (5 bases). V was cut by 6 bases and J by 7 bases, with 18 bases left in between. The CDR3 has 14 residues. CDR3 coding DNA: TGTGCCAGCAGCCCCAGGACTGGTGGTTGGACCCAGTACTTC. It yields the protein CASSPRTGGWTQYF.